This T cell receptor (beta chain) was recovered during a study of monozygotic twins with inflammatory bowel disease. Study-level points and caveats: IBD patients, compared with healthy twins, shared fewer clonotypes with others (especially with disease activity). TCRbeta diversity (inverse Simpson) was lower in IBD patients than in healthy co-twins.

Starting material for each TCR library was about 3,500 ng of total RNA. Making cDNA involved eight separate reactions per sample. With the 5' RACE reads reprocessed, TCRdb shows one record per CDR3 protein and no DNA. This repertoire includes about 210,000 distinct CDR3 sequences. For this clonotype: Antigen unknown.

The CDR3 length is 15 residues. CDR1 and CDR2 from the germline V gene are SGHTA and FQGNSA. The V call is TRBV7-2, the J call TRBJ1-1. The sample comprised blood. The clonotype comes from a human donor with ulcerative colitis or Crohn's disease, or a healthy co-twin of an affected twin (not recorded which). CDR3 in amino acids: CASSASATYRAQAFF.